The sequence of this TCR beta chain was determined in a study of CD8+ T cells in alopecia areata. The treatment here: oral pan-JAK inhibitor, 5-10 mg twice daily. Alopecia areata patients provided lesional scalp punch biopsies and peripheral blood. This clone was observed a handful of times. As yet, its antigen is unknown. cDNA reverse transcribed from extracted RNA served as the sequencing template. Sequencing used immunoSEQ multiplex PCR; TCRdb keeps in-frame clones, though not all of them. The sample lists 200,000 or so clones; roughly 60% were seen once. Germline V gene lookup returns CDR1 SGHRS and CDR2 YFSETQ. Trimming pared 1 base from V and 0 bases from J, leaving 16 bases between. CDR3 length: 17 residues. Overall study results and limits: Researchers say the link of baseline CD8+ expansion to response remains uncertain, with one nonresponder. Clonality was higher in lesional than normal scalp, especially in alopecia totalis/universalis.

This clonotype was obtained from a human donor with alopecia areata. This specimen was CD4+ T cells sorted from blood, taken at week 24, from a patient treated with tofacitinib. V usage is TRBV5-1 and J usage is TRBJ1-1; D is undetermined. The CDR3: CASSLNSIGSMNTEAFF. The CDR3 bases are TGCGCCAGCAGCTTGAATAGTATCGGGTCCATGAACACTGAAGCTTTCTTT.